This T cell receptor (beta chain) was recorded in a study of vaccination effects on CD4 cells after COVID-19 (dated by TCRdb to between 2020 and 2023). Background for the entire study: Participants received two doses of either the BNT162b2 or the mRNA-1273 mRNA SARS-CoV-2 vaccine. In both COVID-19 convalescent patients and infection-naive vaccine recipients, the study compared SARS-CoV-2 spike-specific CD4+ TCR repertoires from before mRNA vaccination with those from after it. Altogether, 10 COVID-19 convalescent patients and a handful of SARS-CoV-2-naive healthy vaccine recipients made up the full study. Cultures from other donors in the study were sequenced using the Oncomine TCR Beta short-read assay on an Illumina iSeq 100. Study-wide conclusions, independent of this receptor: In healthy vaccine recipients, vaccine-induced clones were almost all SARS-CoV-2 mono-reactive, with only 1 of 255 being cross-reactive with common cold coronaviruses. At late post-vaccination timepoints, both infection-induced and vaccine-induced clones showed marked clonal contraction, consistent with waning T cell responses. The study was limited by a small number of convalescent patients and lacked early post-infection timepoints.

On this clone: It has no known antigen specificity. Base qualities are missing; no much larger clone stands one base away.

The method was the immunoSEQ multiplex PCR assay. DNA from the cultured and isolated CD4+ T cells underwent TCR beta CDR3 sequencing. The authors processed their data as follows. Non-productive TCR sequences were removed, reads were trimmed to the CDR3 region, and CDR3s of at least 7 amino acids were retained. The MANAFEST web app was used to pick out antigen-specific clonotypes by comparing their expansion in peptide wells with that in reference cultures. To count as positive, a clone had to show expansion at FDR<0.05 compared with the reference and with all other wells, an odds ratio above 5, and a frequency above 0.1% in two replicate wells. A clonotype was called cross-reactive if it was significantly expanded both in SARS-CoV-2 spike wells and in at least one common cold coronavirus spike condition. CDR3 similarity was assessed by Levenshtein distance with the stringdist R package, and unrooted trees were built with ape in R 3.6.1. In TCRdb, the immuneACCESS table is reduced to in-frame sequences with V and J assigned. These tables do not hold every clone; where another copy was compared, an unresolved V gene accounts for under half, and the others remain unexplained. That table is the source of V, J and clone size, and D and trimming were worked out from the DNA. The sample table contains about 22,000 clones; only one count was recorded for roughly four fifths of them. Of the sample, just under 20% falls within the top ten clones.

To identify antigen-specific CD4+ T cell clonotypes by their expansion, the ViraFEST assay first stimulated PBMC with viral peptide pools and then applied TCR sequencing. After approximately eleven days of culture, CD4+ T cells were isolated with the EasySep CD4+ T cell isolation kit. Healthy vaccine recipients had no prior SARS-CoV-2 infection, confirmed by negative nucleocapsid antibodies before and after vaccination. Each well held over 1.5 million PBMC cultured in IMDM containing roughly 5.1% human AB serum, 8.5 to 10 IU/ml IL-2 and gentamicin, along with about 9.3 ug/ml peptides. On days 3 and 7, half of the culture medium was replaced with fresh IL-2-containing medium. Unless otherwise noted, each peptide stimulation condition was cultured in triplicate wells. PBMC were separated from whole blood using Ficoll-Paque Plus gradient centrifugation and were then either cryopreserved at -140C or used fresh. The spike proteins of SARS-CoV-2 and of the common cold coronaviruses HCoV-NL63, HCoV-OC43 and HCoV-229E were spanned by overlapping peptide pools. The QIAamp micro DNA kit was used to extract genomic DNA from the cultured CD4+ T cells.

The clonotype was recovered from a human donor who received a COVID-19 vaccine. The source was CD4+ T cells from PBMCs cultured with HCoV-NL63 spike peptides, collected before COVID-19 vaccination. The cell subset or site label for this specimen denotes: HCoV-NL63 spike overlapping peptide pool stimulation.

In nucleotide form, the sequence is TGTGCCAGCACCTCGACAGGGGGTTATACCGGGGAGCTGTTTTTT. Its amino acids are CASTSTGGYTGELFF. This receptor chain uses TRBV13 and TRBJ2-2, with TRBD1 identical over 9 junction bases. V is trimmed back by 7 bases and J by 5 bases, and the junction contains 8 bases that no gene match accounts for. Sequences PRHDT (CDR1) and FYEKMQ (CDR2) are obtained from the germline V gene (reference sequence). There are 15 amino acids in the CDR3, from cysteine to phenylalanine inclusive. Solely the CDR3 DNA is kept, with 45 bases framed from the first base.